The sequence of this T cell receptor (beta chain) was determined in a study of siplizumab effects on memory and regulatory T cells. Regarding the study as a whole: Siplizumab brought about a significant reduction in alloreactive sequences traceable to unstimulated CD4+ memory cells. Unstimulated subsets accounted for the mapping of only a minor share of the clones that were alloreactive. Proof of suppressive function in proliferating Tregs from siplizumab cultures was not established.

As concerns this clone: Antigen specificity is unknown.

Germline loops: CDR1 MNHEY, CDR2 SVGAGI. CDR3 length: 14 amino acids. The V end was cut by 4 bases, the J end by 4 bases, with 12 bases between. The repertoire was sequenced with immunoSEQ multiplex PCR; TCRdb's copy has only in-frame clones and lacks some. The sample shows more than 85,000 clones, just over 90% of them seen only once. Specimen: Tregs sorted from blood. This sequence originates from a human donor in good health. The J gene is TRBJ2-3, the V gene TRBV6-5, with D unclear. CDR3 sequence reads: CASSFALEADTQYF. CDR3 nucleotide sequence: TGTGCCAGCAGTTTCGCCTTAGAAGCAGATACGCAGTATTTT.